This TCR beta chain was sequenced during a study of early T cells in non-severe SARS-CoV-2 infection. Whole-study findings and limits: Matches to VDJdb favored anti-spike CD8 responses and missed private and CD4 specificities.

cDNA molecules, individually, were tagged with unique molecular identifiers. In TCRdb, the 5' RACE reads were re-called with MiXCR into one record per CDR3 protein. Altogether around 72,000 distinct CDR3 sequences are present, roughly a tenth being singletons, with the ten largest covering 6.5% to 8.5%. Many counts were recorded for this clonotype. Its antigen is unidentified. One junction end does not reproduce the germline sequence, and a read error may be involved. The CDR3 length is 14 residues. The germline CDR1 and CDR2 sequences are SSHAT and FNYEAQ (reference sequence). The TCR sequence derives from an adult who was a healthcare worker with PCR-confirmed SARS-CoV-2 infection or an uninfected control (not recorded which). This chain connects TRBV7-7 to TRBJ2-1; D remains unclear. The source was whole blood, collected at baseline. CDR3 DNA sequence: TGTGCTAGCAGCCCTATTGGTGGTTACGGCGAGCAGTTCTTC. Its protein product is CASSPIGGYGEQFF.